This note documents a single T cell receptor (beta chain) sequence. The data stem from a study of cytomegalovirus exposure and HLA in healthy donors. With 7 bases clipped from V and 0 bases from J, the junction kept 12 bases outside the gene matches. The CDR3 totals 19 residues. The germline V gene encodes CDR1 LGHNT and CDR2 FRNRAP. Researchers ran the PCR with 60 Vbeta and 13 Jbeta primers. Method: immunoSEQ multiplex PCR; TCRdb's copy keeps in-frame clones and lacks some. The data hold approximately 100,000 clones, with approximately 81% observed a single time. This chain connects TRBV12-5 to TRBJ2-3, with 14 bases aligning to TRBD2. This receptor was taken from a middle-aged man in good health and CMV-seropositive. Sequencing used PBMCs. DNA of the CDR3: TGTGCTAGTGCTCCTGGGCCGGGACTAGCGGGAGTGAGCACAGATACGCAGTATTTT. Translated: CASAPGPGLAGVSTDTQYF.